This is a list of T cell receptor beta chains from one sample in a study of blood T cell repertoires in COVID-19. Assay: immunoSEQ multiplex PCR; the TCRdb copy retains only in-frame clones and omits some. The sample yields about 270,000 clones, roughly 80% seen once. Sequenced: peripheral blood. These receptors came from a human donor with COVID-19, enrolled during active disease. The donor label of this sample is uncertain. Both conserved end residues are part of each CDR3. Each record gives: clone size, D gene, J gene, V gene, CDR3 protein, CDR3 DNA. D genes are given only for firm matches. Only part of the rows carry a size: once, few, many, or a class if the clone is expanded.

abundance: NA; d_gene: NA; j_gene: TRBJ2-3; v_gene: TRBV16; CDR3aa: CASSQSATQYF; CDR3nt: TGTGCCAGCAGCCAATCGGCTACGCAGTATTTT
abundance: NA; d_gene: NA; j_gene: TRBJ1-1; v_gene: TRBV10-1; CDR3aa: CASSESFGGMTEAFF; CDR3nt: TGCGCCAGCAGTGAGTCATTCGGCGGGATGACTGAAGCTTTCTTT
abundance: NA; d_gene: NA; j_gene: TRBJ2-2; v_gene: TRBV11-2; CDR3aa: CASSLMGHFTGELFF; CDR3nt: TGTGCCAGCAGCTTAATGGGACACTTCACCGGGGAGCTGTTTTTT
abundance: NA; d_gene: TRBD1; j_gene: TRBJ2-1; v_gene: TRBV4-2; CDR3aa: CASSRTFTGGSWNEQFF; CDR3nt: TGTGCCAGCAGCCGGACCTTCACAGGGGGCTCATGGAATGAGCAGTTCTTC
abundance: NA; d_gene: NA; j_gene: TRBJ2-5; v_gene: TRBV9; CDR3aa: CASSAVEYF; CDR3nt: TGTGCCAGCAGCGCCGTTGAGTACTTC
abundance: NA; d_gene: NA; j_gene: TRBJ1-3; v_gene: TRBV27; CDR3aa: CASSLSGRGNTIYF; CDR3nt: TGTGCCAGCAGTCTATCGGGCCGGGGAAACACCATATATTTT
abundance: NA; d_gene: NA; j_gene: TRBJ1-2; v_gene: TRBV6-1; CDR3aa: CASSDAGPYGYTF; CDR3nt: TGTGCCAGCAGTGATGCGGGTCCGTATGGCTACACCTTC
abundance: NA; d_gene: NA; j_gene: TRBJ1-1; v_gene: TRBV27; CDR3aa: CASSVNFHKREAFF; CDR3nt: TGTGCCAGCAGTGTGAACTTTCATAAGCGGGAAGCTTTCTTT
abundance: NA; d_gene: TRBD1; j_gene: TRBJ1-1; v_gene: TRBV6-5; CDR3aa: CASRAHSRQGTEAFF; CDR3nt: TGTGCCAGCAGAGCCCACTCCCGACAGGGCACTGAAGCTTTCTTT
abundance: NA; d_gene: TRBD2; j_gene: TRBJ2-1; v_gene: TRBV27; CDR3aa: CASRKASGMDEQFF; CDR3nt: TGTGCCAGCAGGAAGGCTAGCGGGATGGATGAGCAGTTCTTC
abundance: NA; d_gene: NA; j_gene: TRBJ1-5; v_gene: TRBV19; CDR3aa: CASSIQPGRQPQHF; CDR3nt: TGTGCCAGTAGTATTCAGCCAGGGCGACAGCCCCAGCATTTT
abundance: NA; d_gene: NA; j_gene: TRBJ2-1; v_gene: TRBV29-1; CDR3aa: CSVEVGAVSEQFF; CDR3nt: TGCAGCGTTGAGGTGGGGGCGGTTAGTGAGCAGTTCTTC
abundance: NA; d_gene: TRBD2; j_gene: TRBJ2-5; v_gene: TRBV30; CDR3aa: CAWSVLGAGAPEETQYF; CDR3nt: TGTGCCTGGAGTGTCTTGGGTGCGGGAGCTCCCGAAGAGACCCAGTACTTC
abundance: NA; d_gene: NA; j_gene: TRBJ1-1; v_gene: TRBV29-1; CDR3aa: CSVEVGGQAFF; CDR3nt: TGCAGCGTTGAAGTTGGTGGCCAAGCTTTCTTT
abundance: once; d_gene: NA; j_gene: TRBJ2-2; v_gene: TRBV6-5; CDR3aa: CASTQGGGGELFF; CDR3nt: TGTGCCAGCACCCAAGGGGGGGGCGGGGAGCTGTTTTTT
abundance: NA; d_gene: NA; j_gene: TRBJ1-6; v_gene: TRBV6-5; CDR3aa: CASSPRAESPLHF; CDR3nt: TGTGCCAGCAGTCCCAGGGCGGAATCACCCCTCCACTTT
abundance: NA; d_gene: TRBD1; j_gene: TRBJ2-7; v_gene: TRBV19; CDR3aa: CASSSRTGDYEQYF; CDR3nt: TGTGCCAGTAGTTCCCGGACAGGGGACTACGAGCAGTACTTC
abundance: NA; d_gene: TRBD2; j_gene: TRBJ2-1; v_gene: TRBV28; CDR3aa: CASRGLAGYNEQFF; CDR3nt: TGTGCCAGCAGGGGACTAGCGGGCTACAATGAGCAGTTCTTC
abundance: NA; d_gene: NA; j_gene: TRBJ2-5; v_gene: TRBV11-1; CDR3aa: CASSLASAAVQETQYF; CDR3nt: TGTGCCAGCAGCTTAGCGTCTGCGGCAGTTCAAGAGACCCAGTACTTC
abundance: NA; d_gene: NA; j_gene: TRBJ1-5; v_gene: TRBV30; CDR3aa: CAWNEGGSNQPQHF; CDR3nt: TGTGCCTGGAATGAAGGGGGTAGCAATCAGCCCCAGCATTTT
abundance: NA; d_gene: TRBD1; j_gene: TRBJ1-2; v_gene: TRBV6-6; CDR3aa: CASSQTGSNTF; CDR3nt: TGTGCCAGCAGTCAGACAGGGTCGAACACCTTC
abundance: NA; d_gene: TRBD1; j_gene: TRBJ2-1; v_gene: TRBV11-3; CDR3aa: CASSIHRGLDEQFF; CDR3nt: TGTGCCAGCAGCATCCACAGGGGTTTGGATGAGCAGTTCTTC
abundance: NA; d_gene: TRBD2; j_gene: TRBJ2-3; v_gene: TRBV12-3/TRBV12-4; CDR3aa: CASLAGVSGTQYF; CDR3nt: TGTGCCAGCTTAGCGGGAGTCTCGGGTACGCAGTATTTT
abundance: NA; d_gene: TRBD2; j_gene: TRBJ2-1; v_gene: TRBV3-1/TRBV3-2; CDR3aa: CASSRRLAGDNEQFF; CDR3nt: TGTGCCAGCAGCCGTCGACTAGCGGGAGACAATGAGCAGTTCTTC
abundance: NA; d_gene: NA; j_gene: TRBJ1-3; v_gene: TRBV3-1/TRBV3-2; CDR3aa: CASSYYTGFRNTIYF; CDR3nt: TGTGCCAGCAGCTACTACACGGGATTTAGAAACACCATATATTTT
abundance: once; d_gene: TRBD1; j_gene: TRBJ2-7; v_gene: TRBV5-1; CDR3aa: CASSLSGQPNEQYF; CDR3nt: TGCGCCAGCAGCTTGTCGGGACAGCCCAACGAGCAGTACTTC
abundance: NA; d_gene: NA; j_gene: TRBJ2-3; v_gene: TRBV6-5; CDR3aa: CASSRDTDTQYF; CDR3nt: TGTGCCAGCTCTCGAGACACAGATACGCAGTATTTT